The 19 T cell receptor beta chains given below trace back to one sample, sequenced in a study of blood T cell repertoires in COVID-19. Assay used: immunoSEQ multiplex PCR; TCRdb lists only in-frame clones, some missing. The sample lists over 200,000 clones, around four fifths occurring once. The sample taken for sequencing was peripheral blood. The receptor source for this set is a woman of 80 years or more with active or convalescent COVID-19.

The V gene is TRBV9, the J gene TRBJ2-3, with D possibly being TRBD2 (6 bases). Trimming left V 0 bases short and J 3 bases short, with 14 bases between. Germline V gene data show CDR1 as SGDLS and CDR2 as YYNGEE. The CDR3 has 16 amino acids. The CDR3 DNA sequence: TGTGCCAGCAGCGTAGATGGAGGGGCGACAACAGATACGCAGTATTTT. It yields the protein CASSVDGGATTDTQYF.

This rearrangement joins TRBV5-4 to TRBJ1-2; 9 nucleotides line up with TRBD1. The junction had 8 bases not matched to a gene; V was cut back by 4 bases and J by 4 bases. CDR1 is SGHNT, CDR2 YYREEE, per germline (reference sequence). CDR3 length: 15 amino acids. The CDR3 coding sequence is TGTGCCAGCAGCCCACCACAGGGGGCTGCCTATGGCTACACCTTC. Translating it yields CASSPPQGAAYGYTF.

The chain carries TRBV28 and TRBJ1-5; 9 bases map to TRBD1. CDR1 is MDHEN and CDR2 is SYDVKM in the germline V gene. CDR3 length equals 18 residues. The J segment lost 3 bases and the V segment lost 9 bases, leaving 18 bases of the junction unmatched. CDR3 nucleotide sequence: TGTGCCAGATGTTTAAAATATGACGACAGGGGGATCAATCAGCCCCAGCATTTT. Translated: CARCLKYDDRGINQPQHF. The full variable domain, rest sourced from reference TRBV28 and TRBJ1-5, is DVKVTQSSRYLVKRTGEKVFLECVQDMDHENMFWYRQDPGLGLRLIYFSYDVKMKEKGDIPEGYSVSREKKERFSLILESASTNQTSMYLCARCLKYDDRGINQPQHFGDGTRLSIL.

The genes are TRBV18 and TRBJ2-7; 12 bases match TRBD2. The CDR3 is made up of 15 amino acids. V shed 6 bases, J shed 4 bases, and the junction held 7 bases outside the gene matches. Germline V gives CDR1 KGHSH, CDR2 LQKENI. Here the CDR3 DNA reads TGTGCCAGCTCGCGGGGAGGGACTAGCGGGTACGAGCAGTACTTC. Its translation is CASSRGGTSGYEQYF.

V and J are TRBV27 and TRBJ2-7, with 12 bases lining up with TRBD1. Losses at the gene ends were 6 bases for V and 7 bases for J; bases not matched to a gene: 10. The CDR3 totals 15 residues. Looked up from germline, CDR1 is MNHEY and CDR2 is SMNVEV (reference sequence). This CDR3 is CASSPSGDRGHEQYF. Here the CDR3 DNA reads TGTGCCAGCAGCCCCTCCGGGGACAGGGGGCATGAGCAGTACTTC.

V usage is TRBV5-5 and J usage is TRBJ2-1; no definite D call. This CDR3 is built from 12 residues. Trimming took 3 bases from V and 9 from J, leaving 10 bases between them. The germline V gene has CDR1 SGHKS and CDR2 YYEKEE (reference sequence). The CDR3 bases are TGTGCCAGCAGCTACTCTTTCGGTGAGCAGTTCTTC. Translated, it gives CASSYSFGEQFF.

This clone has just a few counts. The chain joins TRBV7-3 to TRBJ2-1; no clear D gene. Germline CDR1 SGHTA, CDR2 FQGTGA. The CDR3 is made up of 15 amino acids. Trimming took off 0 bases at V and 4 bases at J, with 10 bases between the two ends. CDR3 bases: TGTGCCAGCAGCTTAACGGGCAGTCGTTACAATGAGCAGTTCTTC. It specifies CASSLTGSRYNEQFF.

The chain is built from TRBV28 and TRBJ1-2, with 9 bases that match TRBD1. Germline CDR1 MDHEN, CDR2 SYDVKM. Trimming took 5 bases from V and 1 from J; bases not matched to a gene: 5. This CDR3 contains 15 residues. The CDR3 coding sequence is TGTGCCAGCAGTGGGGGACAGGGCCTTAACTATGGCTACACCTTC. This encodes CASSGGQGLNYGYTF.

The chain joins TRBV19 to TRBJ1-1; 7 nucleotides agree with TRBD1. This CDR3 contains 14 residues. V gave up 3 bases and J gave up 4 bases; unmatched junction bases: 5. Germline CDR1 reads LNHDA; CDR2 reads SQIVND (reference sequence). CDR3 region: CASSIRGLGTEAFF. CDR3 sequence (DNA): TGTGCCAGTAGTATCAGGGGGTTGGGCACTGAAGCTTTCTTT. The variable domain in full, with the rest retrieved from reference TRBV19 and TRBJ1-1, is DGGITQSPKYLFRKEGQNVTLSCEQNLNHDAMYWYRQDPGQGLRLIYYSQIVNDFQKGDIAEGYSVSREKKESFPLTVTSAQKNPTAFYLCASSIRGLGTEAFFGQGTRLTVV.

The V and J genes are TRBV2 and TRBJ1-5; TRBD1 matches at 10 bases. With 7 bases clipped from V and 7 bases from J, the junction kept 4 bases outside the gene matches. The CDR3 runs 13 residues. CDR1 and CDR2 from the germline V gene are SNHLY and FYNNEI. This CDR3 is CASTRQGAQPQHF. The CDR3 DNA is TGTGCCAGCACCCGACAGGGGGCCCAGCCCCAGCATTTT.

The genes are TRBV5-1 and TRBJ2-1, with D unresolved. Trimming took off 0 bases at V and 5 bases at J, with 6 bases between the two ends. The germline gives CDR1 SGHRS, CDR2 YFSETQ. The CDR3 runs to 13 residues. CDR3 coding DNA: TGCGCCAGCAGCTTGGCCCCGGACAATGAGCAGTTCTTC. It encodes CASSLAPDNEQFF.

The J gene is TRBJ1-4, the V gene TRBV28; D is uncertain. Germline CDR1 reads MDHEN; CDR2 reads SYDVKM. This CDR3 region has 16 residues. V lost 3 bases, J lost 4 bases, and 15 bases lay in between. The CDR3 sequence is CASSFEGLGFNEKLFF. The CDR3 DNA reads TGTGCCAGCAGTTTTGAGGGTCTGGGGTTTAATGAAAAACTGTTTTTT.

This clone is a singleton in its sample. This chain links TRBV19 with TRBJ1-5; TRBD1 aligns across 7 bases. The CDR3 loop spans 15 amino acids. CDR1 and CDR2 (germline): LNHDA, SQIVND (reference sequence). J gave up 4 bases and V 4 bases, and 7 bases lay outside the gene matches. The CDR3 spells CASSTSGGTNQPQHF. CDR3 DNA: TGTGCCAGTAGTACGTCAGGGGGGACAAATCAGCCCCAGCATTTT.

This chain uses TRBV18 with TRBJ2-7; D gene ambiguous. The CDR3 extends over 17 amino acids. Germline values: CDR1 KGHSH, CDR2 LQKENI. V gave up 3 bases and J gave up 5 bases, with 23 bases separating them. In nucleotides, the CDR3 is TGTGCCAGCTCACCGGAGCCTATCGGATTCCCGCCCCACGAGCAGTACTTC. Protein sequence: CASSPEPIGFPPHEQYF.

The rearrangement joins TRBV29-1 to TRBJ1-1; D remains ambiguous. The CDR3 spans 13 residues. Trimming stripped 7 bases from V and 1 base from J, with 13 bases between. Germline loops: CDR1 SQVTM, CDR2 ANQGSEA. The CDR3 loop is CSAAGDTNTEAFF. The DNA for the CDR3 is TGCAGCGCCGCCGGGGATACGAACACTGAAGCTTTCTTT.

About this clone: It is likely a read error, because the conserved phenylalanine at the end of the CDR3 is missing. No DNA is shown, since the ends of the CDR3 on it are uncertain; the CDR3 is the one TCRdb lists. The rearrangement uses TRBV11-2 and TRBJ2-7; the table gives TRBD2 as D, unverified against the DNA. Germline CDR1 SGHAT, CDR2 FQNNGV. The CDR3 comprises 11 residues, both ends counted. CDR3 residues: CASSPPRSAVI.

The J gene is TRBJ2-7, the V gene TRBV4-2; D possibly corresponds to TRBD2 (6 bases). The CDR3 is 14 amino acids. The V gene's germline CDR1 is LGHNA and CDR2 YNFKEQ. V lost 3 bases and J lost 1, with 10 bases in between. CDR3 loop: CASSQVLASYEQYF. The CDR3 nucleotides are TGTGCCAGCAGCCAGGTCCTAGCGTCCTACGAGCAGTACTTC.

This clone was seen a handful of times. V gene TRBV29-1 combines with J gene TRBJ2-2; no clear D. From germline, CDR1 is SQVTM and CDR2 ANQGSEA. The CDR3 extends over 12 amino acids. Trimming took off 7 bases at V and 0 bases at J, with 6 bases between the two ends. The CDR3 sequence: CSGRANTGELFF. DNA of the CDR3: TGCAGCGGCCGCGCGAACACCGGGGAGCTGTTTTTT.

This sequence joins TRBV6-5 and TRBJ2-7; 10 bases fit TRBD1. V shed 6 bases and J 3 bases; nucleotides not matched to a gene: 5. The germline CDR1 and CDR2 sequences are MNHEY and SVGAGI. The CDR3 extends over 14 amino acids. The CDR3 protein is CASRPTGGFYEQYF. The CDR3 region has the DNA TGTGCCAGCAGGCCGACAGGGGGCTTCTACGAGCAGTACTTC.